Below are 30 T cell receptor beta chains sequenced from a single sample in a study of T-cell memory formation after mild COVID-19. TCRdb reanalysed the 5' RACE reads using MiXCR and keeps one entry per CDR3 protein. The sample gives about 400,000 distinct CDR3 sequences, about 20% of which show up once; roughly a fifth is in the top ten. Sequenced: PBMCs or a T cell subset sorted from them (not recorded which). Every receptor here comes from a man between 18 and 29 years old who had mild COVID-19 (a few samples of this study predate the infection). Cell type and time point are not known.

In this sample, this clonotype turned up a few times. The chain combines TRBV12-3 or TRBV12-4 with TRBJ1-2; a possible D gene is TRBD1 (5 bases). Trimming removed 8 bases from V and 7 bases from J, with 17 bases in between. The CDR3 is 13 residues long. The CDR3 DNA is TGTGCCAGCCGACTCGGGGCCCCGGGTGGCTACACCTTC. Translated, it gives CASRLGAPGGYTF.

The gene calls are TRBV4-3 and TRBJ1-2; D call uncertain. The V gene's germline CDR1 is LGHNA and CDR2 YSLEER. The CDR3 consists of 14 residues. V was cut by 0 bases and J by 4 bases, with 9 bases left in between. DNA for the CDR3: TGCGCCAGCAGCCAAGAGCTTAGAAGCTATGGCTACACCTTC. This gives the protein CASSQELRSYGYTF.

The CDR3 region has the DNA TGTGCCAGCAGCTTGGGCGGTTCACAGAACTATGGCTACACCTTC. It is translated as CASSLGGSQNYGYTF. This rearrangement joins TRBV5-4 to TRBJ1-2; D gene unclear. Germline values: CDR1 SGHNT, CDR2 YYREEE (reference sequence). V dropped 0 bases and J dropped 2 bases, with 11 bases sitting between them. This CDR3 spans 15 amino acids.

This clonotype was seen more than once but under ten times. The V call is TRBV6-1, the J call TRBJ2-7, with a weak D call TRBD1 (5 bases). Germline V gene data show CDR1 as MNHNS and CDR2 as SASEGT. The CDR3 runs to 14 residues. Between the trimmed V and J ends, which lost 2 bases and 2 bases, there was a span of 10 bases. The CDR3 protein is CASSEWPGTYEQYF. In DNA form, the CDR3 reads TGTGCCAGCAGTGAATGGCCAGGGACCTACGAGCAGTACTTC.

This clonotype was seen a handful of times. J is TRBJ2-7 and V is TRBV20-1; tentatively, D is TRBD1 (6 bases). The CDR3 is 16 amino acids. Germline V CDR1 and CDR2: DFQATT, SNEGSKA (reference sequence). V was pared by 3 bases and J by 7 bases, with 25 bases between. The CDR3 DNA sequence: TGCAGTGCTAGGGATTCTGCAGGGGCTGATTCGAGGGAGCAGTACGTC. It codes for CSARDSAGADSREQYV.

The chain carries TRBV9 and TRBJ1-2; perhaps TRBD1 as D (5 bases). Germline V gene data show CDR1 as SGDLS and CDR2 as YYNGEE. Trimming shortened V by 3 bases and J by 4 bases, and 10 bases separated the two germline ends. CDR3 length equals 13 residues. DNA of the CDR3: TGTGCCAGCAGCGCCCCGGGGGGCTATGGCTACACCTTC. This translates into CASSAPGGYGYTF.

This clonotype was counted at least ten times. The gene calls are TRBV6-2 or TRBV6-3 and TRBJ2-1; D may be TRBD2 (6 bases). Germline-derived CDR1 and CDR2 are MNHEY and SVGEGT. The CDR3 is 15 residues long. Between the trimmed V and J ends, which lost 2 bases and 3 bases, there was a span of 11 bases. The CDR3 sequence is CASSYGTPLYNEQFF. CDR3 nucleotides: TGTGCCAGCAGTTACGGGACTCCCCTCTACAATGAGCAGTTCTTC.

This clonotype was counted only a few times. V is TRBV7-9 and J is TRBJ2-3; D call uncertain. The germline V and J ends were trimmed by 3 bases and 2 bases, with 9 bases remaining between them. The CDR3 totals 14 residues. Germline CDR1 SEHNR, CDR2 FQNEAQ (reference sequence). In DNA form, the CDR3 reads TGTGCCAGCAGCTTGGGCCCCGCCACAGATACGCAGTATTTT. It translates to CASSLGPATDTQYF.

This chain links TRBV5-1 with TRBJ2-1; the match to TRBD2 covers 10 bases. This CDR3 region has 16 residues. The germline V gene encodes CDR1 SGHRS and CDR2 YFSETQ. V shed 4 bases and J 4 bases; nucleotides not matched to a gene: 8. The CDR3 nucleotides are TGCGCCAGCAGCAGGGGAGAGCGGGGGGGATACAATGAGCAGTTCTTC. This gives the protein CASSRGERGGYNEQFF.

This clonotype turned up a few times. V gene TRBV28 combines with J gene TRBJ2-7; possibly TRBD1 for D (6 bases). CDR3 length: 13 residues. V lost 6 bases and J 11 bases, leaving 20 bases between the germline ends. Germline V CDR1 and CDR2: MDHEN, SYDVKM. CDR3 nucleotides: TGTGCCAGCAGCCAACTACTCACAGGGTTGGAGTACTTC. It translates to CASSQLLTGLEYF.

This clonotype was counted at least ten times. V usage is TRBV6-5 and J usage is TRBJ1-1, with D tentatively TRBD1 (5 bases). The CDR3 has 16 residues. Trimming took 2 bases from V and 7 from J, leaving 20 bases between them. From germline, CDR1 is MNHEY and CDR2 SVGAGI. CDR3 in DNA: TGTGCCAGCAGTTACGACATGACATCCCTGGGGGGTGAAGCTTTCTTT. Translation: CASSYDMTSLGGEAFF.

This clonotype came up a few times. One end of the junction fails to match germline, which may point to a read error. This chain links TRBV7-3 with TRBJ2-6; D is perhaps TRBD1 (8 bases). CDR3 length: 16 amino acids. From germline, CDR1 is SGHTA and CDR2 FQGTGA. The CDR3 bases are TGTGCCAGCAGCCCACAGGGGGGGTTCGGGGTCAACGTCCTGACTTTC. This gives the protein CASSPQGGFGVNVLTF.

The chain couples TRBV7-6 to TRBJ2-1; 7 bases align to TRBD2. Unmatched junction bases numbered 11, after V lost 5 bases and J lost 4 bases. The CDR3 runs 16 residues. The germline CDR1 and CDR2 sequences are SGHVS and FNYEAQ. CDR3 DNA: TGTGCCAGCAGCATCTTCCCCCGGGGGGTATACAATGAGCAGTTCTTC. It codes for CASSIFPRGVYNEQFF.

This clonotype has only a few counts. The genes are TRBV18 and TRBJ1-1; D may be TRBD1 (6 bases). Germline V gives CDR1 KGHSH, CDR2 LQKENI. V lost 3 bases and J 7 bases, leaving 18 bases between the germline ends. CDR3 size: 15 residues. CDR3 sequence reads: CASSPPWGGSGEAFF. As DNA, the CDR3 is TGTGCCAGCTCACCCCCCTGGGGGGGCTCGGGTGAAGCTTTCTTT.

This clonotype occurred a few times. The J gene is TRBJ2-3, the V gene TRBV6-6; possibly TRBD1 for D (6 bases). Germline-derived CDR1 and CDR2 are MNHNY and SVGAGI (reference sequence). Trimming took off 1 base at V and 1 base at J, with 12 bases between the two ends. The CDR3 sequence is 16 residues long. The CDR3 sequence is CASSYYRVTGTDTQYF. CDR3 bases: TGTGCCAGCAGTTACTACAGGGTAACCGGCACAGATACGCAGTATTTT.

In its sample, this clonotype was seen a few times. The chain joins TRBV28 to TRBJ2-7; 7 bases map to TRBD1. Germline-derived CDR1 and CDR2 are MDHEN and SYDVKM. The junction had 8 bases not matched to a gene; V was cut back by 5 bases and J by 4 bases. The CDR3 has 14 residues. CDR3 DNA sequence: TGTGCCAGCAGTCAAGCCCACAGGGGATACGAGCAGTACGTC. Protein: CASSQAHRGYEQYV.

This clonotype was detected only a few times. The chain uses TRBV12-3 or TRBV12-4 and TRBJ2-3; the match to TRBD2 covers 8 bases. With V trimmed by 5 bases and J by 2 bases, 24 bases remained unmatched. This CDR3 comprises 21 residues. The CDR3 sequence: CASSHPLPGLDEATHTDTQYF. CDR3 coding DNA: TGTGCCAGCAGTCACCCGCTTCCGGGACTAGATGAGGCTACCCACACAGATACGCAGTATTTT.

This clonotype has just a few counts. The chain employs TRBV4-1 and TRBJ1-6, with D perhaps TRBD1 (5 bases). The CDR3 contains 14 residues. V was trimmed by 2 bases and J by 9 bases, leaving 11 bases between them. CDR1 is MGHRA, CDR2 YSYEKL, per germline. CDR3 residues: CASSQTRGSSPLHF. For the CDR3, the DNA is TGCGCCAGCAGCCAAACTAGGGGAAGTTCACCCCTCCACTTT.

The rearrangement uses TRBV24-1 and TRBJ2-3, with a weak D call TRBD1 (6 bases). Trimming took 3 bases from V and 2 from J, leaving 14 bases between them. The germline V gene has CDR1 KGHDR and CDR2 SFDVKD. The CDR3 has 16 residues. The CDR3 sequence is CATSDTGSGHTDTQYF. CDR3 bases: TGTGCCACCAGTGATACAGGGAGTGGGCACACAGATACGCAGTATTTT.

The table lists this clonotype with a count of one. V is TRBV20-1 and J is TRBJ2-1; D is uncertain. Germline V CDR1 and CDR2: DFQATT, SNEGSKA (reference sequence). V lost 6 bases and J 10 bases, leaving 13 bases between the germline ends. This CDR3 is 11 amino acids long. The CDR3 region is CSARPGSEQFF. The CDR3 coding sequence is TGCAGTGCCCGACCCGGTTCCGAGCAGTTCTTC.

There are a few counts of this clonotype. The chain has TRBV25-1 and TRBJ1-2; D is unresolved. Germline-derived CDR1 and CDR2 are MGHDK and SYGVNS. The CDR3 loop spans 14 amino acids. The V end lost 5 bases, the J end lost 1 base, and 11 bases lay between the germline ends. CDR3 sequence (DNA): TGTGCCAGCAGTCGTGGTAGTCGTAACTATGGCTACACCTTC. It encodes CASSRGSRNYGYTF.

The chain combines TRBV29-1 with TRBJ2-5; 7 positions match TRBD1. Germline V gene lookup returns CDR1 SQVTM and CDR2 ANQGSEA. The length of the CDR3 is 13 residues. V shed 3 bases and J 5 bases; nucleotides not matched to a gene: 6. CDR3 DNA sequence: TGCAGCGTTGACACGACAGGGATGGAGACCCAGTACTTC. It codes for CSVDTTGMETQYF.

The rearrangement joins TRBV5-1 to TRBJ2-3, with D unresolved. Germline assignment: CDR1 SGHRS and CDR2 YFSETQ. Between the trimmed V and J ends, which lost 5 bases and 2 bases, there was a span of 9 bases. CDR3 length equals 13 residues. For the CDR3, the DNA is TGCGCCAGCAGTACTGCCGACACAGATACGCAGTATTTT. Translating gives CASSTADTDTQYF.

The CDR3 DNA reads TGCGCCAGCAGCTTGGTCCCTGGCAGCGAGCAGTACGTC. This codes for CASSLVPGSEQYV. The rearrangement uses TRBV5-1 and TRBJ2-7; no definite D call. Germline V gene sequence: CDR1 SGHRS, CDR2 YFSETQ. The CDR3 contains 13 residues. V gave up 0 bases and J gave up 6 bases, with 10 bases separating them.

The V call is TRBV30, the J call TRBJ2-2; 12 bases fit TRBD1. Germline loops: CDR1 GTSNPN, CDR2 SVGIG (reference sequence). The junction had 6 bases not matched to a gene; V was cut back by 3 bases and J by 4 bases. This CDR3 has 16 residues. The CDR3 loop reads CAWRGDRGRATGELFF. Written as DNA, the CDR3 is TGTGCCTGGAGAGGGGACAGGGGGCGAGCCACCGGGGAGCTGTTTTTT.

The rearrangement links TRBV7-9 to TRBJ1-5; possibly TRBD1 for D (5 bases). Trimming left V 1 base short and J 12 bases short, with 10 bases between. The CDR3 runs to 12 residues. From germline, CDR1 is SEHNR and CDR2 FQNEAQ (reference sequence). In DNA, the CDR3 is TGTGCCAGCAGCTTAGACAGGCACCGCCAGCATTTT. Translation: CASSLDRHRQHF.

This clonotype was seen only a few times. CDR3 loop: CASTLAGRPYEQYF. CDR3 DNA sequence: TGTGCCAGCACTTTGGCGGGCAGACCCTACGAGCAGTACTTC. This chain uses TRBV27 with TRBJ2-7; possible D gene TRBD2, 5 bases. The CDR3 is 14 amino acids. Trimming shortened V by 7 bases and J by 2 bases, and 15 bases separated the two germline ends. Looked up from germline, CDR1 is MNHEY and CDR2 is SMNVEV (reference sequence).

This chain joins TRBV20-1 and TRBJ2-7; 7 positions agree with TRBD1. Germline-derived CDR1 and CDR2 are DFQATT and SNEGSKA (reference sequence). V was pared by 0 bases and J by 7 bases, with 3 bases of the junction left unmatched. CDR3 length: 12 amino acids. CDR3 amino acids: CSARDPGGEQYV. In DNA, the CDR3 is TGCAGTGCTAGAGATCCAGGGGGTGAGCAGTACGTC.

The J gene is TRBJ2-3, the V gene TRBV4-3, with no clear D. Trimming took off 8 bases at V and 0 bases at J, with 18 bases between the two ends. The germline V gene has CDR1 LGHNA and CDR2 YSLEER. This CDR3 region has 16 residues. CDR3 residues: CASGVGVQRSTDTQYF. CDR3 bases: TGCGCCAGCGGGGTCGGCGTACAGCGTAGCACAGATACGCAGTATTTT.

V usage is TRBV10-3 and J usage is TRBJ2-7; D unclear. CDR3 length: 14 residues. CDR1 ENHRY and CDR2 SYGVKD come from the germline V gene. The V and J ends lost 3 bases and 1 base respectively, with 10 bases between them. CDR3 bases: TGTGCCATCAGTGATGGCAGGTCGTCCTACGAGCAGTACGTC. Protein product: CAISDGRSSYEQYV.